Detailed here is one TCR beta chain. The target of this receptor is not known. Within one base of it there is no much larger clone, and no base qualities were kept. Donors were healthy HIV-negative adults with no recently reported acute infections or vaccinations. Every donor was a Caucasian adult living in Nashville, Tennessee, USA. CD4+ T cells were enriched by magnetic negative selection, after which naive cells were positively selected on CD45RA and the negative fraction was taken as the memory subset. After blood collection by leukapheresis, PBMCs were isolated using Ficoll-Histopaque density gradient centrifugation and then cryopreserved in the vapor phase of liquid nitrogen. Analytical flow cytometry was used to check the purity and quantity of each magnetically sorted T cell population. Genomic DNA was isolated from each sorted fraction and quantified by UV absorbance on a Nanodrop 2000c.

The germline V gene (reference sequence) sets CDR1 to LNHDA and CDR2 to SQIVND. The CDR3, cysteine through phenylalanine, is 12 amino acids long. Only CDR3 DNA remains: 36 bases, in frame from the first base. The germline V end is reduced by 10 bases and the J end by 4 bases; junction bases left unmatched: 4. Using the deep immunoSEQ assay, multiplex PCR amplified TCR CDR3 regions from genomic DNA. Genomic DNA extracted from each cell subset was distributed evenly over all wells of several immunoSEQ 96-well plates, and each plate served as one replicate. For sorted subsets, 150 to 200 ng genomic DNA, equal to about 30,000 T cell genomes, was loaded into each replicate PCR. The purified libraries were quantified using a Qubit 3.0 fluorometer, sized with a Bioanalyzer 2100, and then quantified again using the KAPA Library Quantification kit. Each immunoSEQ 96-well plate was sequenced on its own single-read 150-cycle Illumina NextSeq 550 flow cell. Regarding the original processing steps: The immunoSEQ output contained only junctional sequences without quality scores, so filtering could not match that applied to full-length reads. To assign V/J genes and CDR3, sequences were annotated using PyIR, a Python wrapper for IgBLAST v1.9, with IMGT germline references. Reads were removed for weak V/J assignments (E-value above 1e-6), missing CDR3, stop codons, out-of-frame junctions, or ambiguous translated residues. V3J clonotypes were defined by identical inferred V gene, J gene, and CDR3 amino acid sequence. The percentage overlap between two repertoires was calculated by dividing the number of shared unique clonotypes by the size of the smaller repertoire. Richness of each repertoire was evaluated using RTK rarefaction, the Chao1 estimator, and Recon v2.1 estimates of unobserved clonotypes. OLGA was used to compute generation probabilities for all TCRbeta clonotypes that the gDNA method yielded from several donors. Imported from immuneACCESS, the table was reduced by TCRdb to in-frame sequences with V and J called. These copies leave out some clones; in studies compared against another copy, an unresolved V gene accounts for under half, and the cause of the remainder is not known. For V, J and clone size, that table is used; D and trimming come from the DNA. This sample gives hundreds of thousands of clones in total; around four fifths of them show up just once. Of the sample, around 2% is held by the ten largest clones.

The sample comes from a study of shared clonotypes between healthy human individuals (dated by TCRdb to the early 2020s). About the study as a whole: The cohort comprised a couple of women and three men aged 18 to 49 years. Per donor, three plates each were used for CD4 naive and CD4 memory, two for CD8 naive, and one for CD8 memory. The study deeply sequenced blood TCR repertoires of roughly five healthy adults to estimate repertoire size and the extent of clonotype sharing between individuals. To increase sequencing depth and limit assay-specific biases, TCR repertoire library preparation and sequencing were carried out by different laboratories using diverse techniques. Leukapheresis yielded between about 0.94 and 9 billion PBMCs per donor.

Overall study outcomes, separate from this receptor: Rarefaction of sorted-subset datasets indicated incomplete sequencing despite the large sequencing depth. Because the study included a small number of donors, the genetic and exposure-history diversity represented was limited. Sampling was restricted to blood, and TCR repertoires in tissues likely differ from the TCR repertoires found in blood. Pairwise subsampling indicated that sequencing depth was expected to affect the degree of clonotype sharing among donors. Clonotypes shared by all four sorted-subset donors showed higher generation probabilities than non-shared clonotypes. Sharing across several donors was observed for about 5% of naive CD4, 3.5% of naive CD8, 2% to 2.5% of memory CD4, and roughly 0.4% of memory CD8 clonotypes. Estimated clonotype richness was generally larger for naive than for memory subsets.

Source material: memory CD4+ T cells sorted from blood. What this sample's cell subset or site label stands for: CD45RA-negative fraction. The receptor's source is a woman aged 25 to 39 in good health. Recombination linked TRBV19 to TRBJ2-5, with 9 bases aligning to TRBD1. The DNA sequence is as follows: TGTGCCACCATGGACAGGGGAGAGACCCAGTACTTC. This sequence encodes CATMDRGETQYF.